The next 30 T cell receptor beta chains were all read from a single sample in a study of blood T cell repertoires in COVID-19. The assay was immunoSEQ multiplex PCR, and TCRdb's table has in-frame clones only and misses some. The table lists under 90,000 clones, 87% of them singletons. The source material was peripheral blood. All receptors derive from a man aged 55-75 years with acute or convalescent COVID-19.

The chain is built from TRBV5-1 and TRBJ2-1; 8 nucleotides agree with TRBD1. This CDR3 spans 15 amino acids. The V and J ends lost 4 bases and 2 bases, in that order; junction bases with no gene match: 5. The germline V gene has CDR1 SGHRS and CDR2 YFSETQ. This CDR3 is CASSDPDRAYNEQFF. DNA for the CDR3: TGCGCCAGCAGCGATCCGGACAGGGCCTACAATGAGCAGTTCTTC.

V is TRBV19 and J is TRBJ2-2; 7 bases line up with TRBD1. Germline V lookup: CDR1 LNHDA, CDR2 SQIVND (reference sequence). The CDR3 is made up of 14 amino acids. Germline trimming cut 3 bases from V and 4 bases from J; bases unmatched to any gene: 2. CDR3 nucleotides: TGTGCCAGTAGTATCGGGACAGTCACCGGGGAGCTGTTTTTT. Translated: CASSIGTVTGELFF.

The chain carries TRBV13 and TRBJ2-1, with 7 bases that match TRBD2. From germline, CDR1 is PRHDT and CDR2 FYEKMQ (reference sequence). The CDR3 is made up of 11 amino acids. The V and J ends lost 6 bases and 7 bases, in that order; junction bases with no gene match: 0. The CDR3 coding sequence is TGTGCCAGCAGACTAGCGAATGAGCAGTTCTTC. It is translated as CASRLANEQFF.

The chain uses TRBV21-1 and TRBJ1-5; the table gives TRBD1 as D, unverified against the DNA. TRBV21-1 constitutes a pseudogene. This CDR3 is 13 amino acids long. CDR3 sequence: CASSKARAGGRHF. The CDR3 region has the DNA TGTGCCAGCAGCAAAGCTCGCGCAGGGGGCCGGCATTTT.

The chain combines TRBV27 with TRBJ1-2; TRBD1 agrees at 9 bases. The V and J ends lost 8 bases and 5 bases, in that order; junction bases with no gene match: 15. Germline lookup yields CDR1 MNHEY and CDR2 SMNVEV (reference sequence). The CDR3 is 16 residues long. The DNA of the CDR3 is TGTGCCAGCGCTATCCCACAGGGGGCGCATGATTATGGCTACACCTTC. This codes for CASAIPQGAHDYGYTF.

This sequence joins TRBV30 and TRBJ1-1; possibly TRBD1 for D (5 bases). V was shortened by 8 bases and J by 4 bases, with 23 bases between the two germline ends. Germline V gene sequence: CDR1 GTSNPN, CDR2 SVGIG (reference sequence). The CDR3 is 15 residues long. The CDR3 bases are TGTGCCAGCATACACCGGGACTCTGAGACCACTGAAGCTTTCTTT. It yields the protein CASIHRDSETTEAFF.

Comment on this clone: A junction boundary mismatches the germline segment, possibly from a read error. The J gene is TRBJ2-1, the V gene TRBV4-1; 12 bases match TRBD2. The CDR3 covers 13 residues. The germline gives CDR1 MGHRA, CDR2 YSYEKL. The CDR3 region is CASSQVGLAGLVF. The CDR3 DNA reads as TGCGCCAGCAGCCAGGTCGGACTAGCGGGGTTGGTCTTC.

The rearrangement uses TRBV21-1 and TRBJ1-4; no check of the table's D call, TRBD1, against the DNA was made. TRBV21-1 represents a pseudogene. This CDR3 is 15 amino acids long. CDR3 region: CASSFRDRANEKLFF. The CDR3 DNA sequence: TGTGCCAGCAGCTTCCGGGACAGGGCTAATGAAAAACTGTTTTTT.

The genes are TRBV12-5 and TRBJ2-1, with TRBD2 identical over 13 bases. Unmatched junction bases numbered 5, after V lost 3 bases and J lost 6 bases. CDR3 size: 16 residues. Germline V gene data show CDR1 as LGHNT and CDR2 as FRNRAP. The CDR3 loop is CASGFLTSGGPNEQFF. CDR3 bases: TGTGCTAGTGGTTTCTTGACTAGCGGGGGGCCCAATGAGCAGTTCTTC.

V gene TRBV3-1 (or the pseudogene TRBV3-2) combines with J gene TRBJ2-1; a possible D gene is TRBD1 (5 bases). V was trimmed by 4 bases and J by 10 bases, leaving 11 bases between them. The length of the CDR3 is 12 residues. CDR1 and CDR2 from the germline V gene are LGHDT and YNNKEL (reference sequence). In nucleotides, the CDR3 is TGTGCCAGCAGCCCATCCTGGGGCGAGCAGTTCTTC. Translated, it gives CASSPSWGEQFF.

The chain recombines TRBV7-2 with TRBJ2-2; unclear D gene. Germline CDR1 and CDR2: SGHTA and FQGNSA. Trimming removed 10 bases from V and 1 base from J, with 10 bases in between. The CDR3 covers 13 residues. This CDR3 is CATRSQNTGELFF. CDR3 DNA: TGTGCCACCCGGAGCCAGAACACCGGGGAGCTGTTTTTT.

V and J are TRBV5-1 and TRBJ1-2; TRBD1 matches 10 bases. Trimming cost V 2 bases and J 8 bases; bases outside gene matches: 9. This CDR3 spans 15 amino acids. CDR1 is SGHRS, CDR2 YFSETQ, per germline. CDR3 bases: TGCGCCAGCAGCTTACGTCCCGGGACAGGGGACGGCTACACCTTC. It is translated as CASSLRPGTGDGYTF.

The chain links TRBV6-2 or TRBV6-3 to TRBJ1-1; TRBD1 agrees at 8 bases. Trimming at V came to 5 bases and at J to 9 bases, leaving 17 bases not matched to a gene. The CDR3 sequence is 16 residues long. Germline CDR1 MNHEY, CDR2 SVGEGT. The CDR3 sequence is CASSGEITTGEEKAFF. The CDR3 DNA follows: TGTGCCAGCAGTGGGGAGATTACGACAGGGGAGGAAAAAGCTTTCTTT.

This chain connects TRBV7-3 to TRBJ2-3; 14 bases align to TRBD2. CDR3 length: 16 residues. With V trimmed by 5 bases and J by 3 bases, 4 bases remained unmatched. Germline-derived CDR1 and CDR2 are SGHTA and FQGTGA. This CDR3 reads CASSPGLAGDTDTQYF. The CDR3 bases are TGTGCCAGCAGCCCGGGACTAGCGGGGGATACAGATACGCAGTATTTT.

The CDR3 reads CAWSSEGRETQYF. CDR3 DNA sequence: TGTGCCTGGAGTAGCGAAGGTAGAGAGACCCAGTACTTC. The chain is built from TRBV30 and TRBJ2-5; no clear D gene. Germline V gene lookup returns CDR1 GTSNPN and CDR2 SVGIG (reference sequence). V was clipped by 2 bases and J by 4 bases, with 11 bases between them. The CDR3 is 13 residues long.

The chain links TRBV20-1 to TRBJ1-1; D remains unclear. Germline V gene sequence: CDR1 DFQATT, CDR2 SNEGSKA (reference sequence). This CDR3 is built from 12 residues. The V gene lost 3 bases and the J gene lost 1 base, with 6 bases spanning the gap. CDR3 region: CSASDKNTEAFF. The CDR3 DNA reads as TGCAGTGCTAGTGACAAGAACACTGAAGCTTTCTTT.

The genes are TRBV5-6 and TRBJ1-1; D is unresolved. This CDR3 is built from 11 residues. Germline V CDR1 and CDR2: SGHDT, YYEEEE. V lost 3 bases, J lost 7 bases, and 7 bases lay in between. The CDR3 DNA sequence: TGTGCCAGCAGCTACAGTTATGAAGCTTTCTTT. This encodes CASSYSYEAFF. Filled out from reference TRBV5-6 and TRBJ1-1, the complete variable domain reads DAGVTQSPTHLIKTRGQQVTLRCSPKSGHDTVSWYQQALGQGPQFIFQYYEEEERQRGNFPDRFSGHQFPNYSSELNVNALLLGDSALYLCASSYSYEAFFGQGTRLTVV.

The chain links TRBV5-6 to TRBJ1-6; the match to TRBD1 covers 12 bases. The germline V gene encodes CDR1 SGHDT and CDR2 YYEEEE. V trimming: 4 bases; J trimming: 12 bases; junction bases outside the gene matches: 5. The CDR3 is 14 amino acids. The CDR3 DNA is TGTGCCAGCAGCCATGGGACAGGGGGCTTACCCCTCCACTTT. This codes for CASSHGTGGLPLHF.

The rearrangement links TRBV2 to TRBJ1-5; maybe TRBD1 (5 bases). The CDR3 sequence is 14 residues long. Germline CDR1 reads SNHLY; CDR2 reads FYNNEI. Trimming took 5 bases from V and 4 from J, leaving 12 bases between them. CDR3 sequence reads: CASSSSQGNQPQHF. CDR3 nucleotide sequence: TGTGCCAGCAGTTCATCCCAGGGTAATCAGCCCCAGCATTTT.

The chain joins TRBV7-9 to TRBJ1-6; 7 bases match TRBD1. CDR3 size: 15 residues. The V gene's germline CDR1 is SEHNR and CDR2 FQNEAQ (reference sequence). V dropped 5 bases and J dropped 8; count of bases not matched to a gene: 9. The CDR3 reads CASSVGQVFYSPLHF. In DNA form, the CDR3 reads TGTGCCAGCAGCGTAGGACAGGTTTTTTATTCACCCCTCCACTTT. Complete variable domain (other parts from reference TRBV7-9 and TRBJ1-6): DTGVSQNPRHKITKRGQNVTFRCDPISEHNRLYWYRQTLGQGPEFLTYFQNEAQLEKSRLLSDRFSAERPKGSFSTLEIQRTEQGDSAMYLCASSVGQVFYSPLHFGNGTRLTVT.

The V call is TRBV27, the J call TRBJ1-2, with a possible D match to TRBD1 (6 bases). The V gene's germline CDR1 is MNHEY and CDR2 SMNVEV (reference sequence). The CDR3 runs 14 residues. The ends were cut back, 2 bases at V and 4 bases at J, with 11 bases in the middle. CDR3 bases: TGTGCCAGCAGTTTAGAGGGCAGGGGCTATGGCTACACCTTC. This codes for CASSLEGRGYGYTF.

The V gene is TRBV28, the J gene TRBJ1-6, with D possibly TRBD1 on 5 matching bases. Per the germline V gene, CDR1 is MDHEN and CDR2 is SYDVKM. This CDR3 has 19 amino acids. The V gene lost 5 bases and the J gene lost 1 base, with 21 bases spanning the gap. The CDR3 DNA reads TGTGCCAGCAGTCCGGGACTCCAAAGTGTCGGGTCCTATAATTCACCCCTCCACTTT. This codes for CASSPGLQSVGSYNSPLHF.

The chain recombines TRBV9 with TRBJ1-1, with D possibly TRBD1 on 5 matching bases. Germline V CDR1 and CDR2: SGDLS, YYNGEE. Trimming removed 3 bases from V and 6 bases from J, with 18 bases in between. The CDR3 is made up of 15 amino acids. CDR3: CASSEGSAGESEAFF. In DNA, the CDR3 is TGTGCCAGCAGCGAGGGATCCGCGGGGGAGTCTGAAGCTTTCTTT.

This clone occurred once. V is TRBV7-8 and J is TRBJ1-4, with a tentative D call TRBD1 (6 bases). V was pared by 1 base and J by 7 bases, with 13 bases between. There are 15 residues in the CDR3. CDR1 and CDR2 (germline): SGHVS, FQNEAQ. CDR3 in amino acids: CASSLVGRGSEKLFF. The CDR3 coding sequence is TGTGCCAGCAGCTTAGTAGGCAGGGGCAGTGAAAAACTGTTTTTT. Together with reference TRBV7-8 and TRBJ1-4, the CDR3 gives the full variable domain: GAGVSQSPRYKVAKRGQDVALRCDPISGHVSLFWYQQALGQGPEFLTYFQNEAQLDKSGLPSDRFFAERPEGSVSTLKIQRTQQEDSAVYLCASSLVGRGSEKLFFGSGTQLSVL.

The chain links TRBV18 to TRBJ1-1; D is possibly TRBD1 (5 bases). CDR1 KGHSH and CDR2 LQKENI come from the germline V gene. The V and J ends lost 2 bases and 3 bases respectively, with 22 bases between them. This CDR3 comprises 18 residues. DNA of the CDR3: TGTGCCAGCTCACCATCCCTTCTAGGTGGCGGGGGAGACACTGAAGCTTTCTTT. Translated, it gives CASSPSLLGGGGDTEAFF.

The V call is TRBV6-5, the J call TRBJ1-6; the D gene is possibly TRBD1 (5 bases). The V end lost 6 bases, the J end lost 8 bases, and 14 bases lay between the germline ends. The CDR3 spans 14 residues. Germline assignment: CDR1 MNHEY and CDR2 SVGAGI. The CDR3 reads CASRRDWGDSPLHF. CDR3 nucleotides: TGTGCCAGCAGGCGGGACTGGGGAGATTCACCCCTCCACTTT.

This sequence joins TRBV4-3 and TRBJ1-2, with 9 nucleotides matching TRBD1. V lost 5 bases, J lost 5 bases, and 12 bases stayed unmatched. The germline gives CDR1 LGHNA, CDR2 YSLEER. The CDR3 runs to 16 residues. DNA for the CDR3: TGCGCCAGCAGCAAAGGCCGGGACAGGGTGGGGTATGGCTACACCTTC. It specifies CASSKGRDRVGYGYTF.

This rearrangement joins TRBV11-2 to TRBJ1-1; D is undetermined. There are 15 residues in the CDR3. The ends were cut back, 6 bases at V and 0 bases at J, with 14 bases in the middle. Germline lookup yields CDR1 SGHAT and CDR2 FQNNGV. CDR3 sequence reads: CASSYGHSLNTEAFF. In nucleotides, the CDR3 is TGTGCCAGCAGTTATGGGCACTCCTTGAACACTGAAGCTTTCTTT.

The chain recombines TRBV29-1 with TRBJ2-1; D gene unclear. Between the trimmed V and J ends, which lost 4 bases and 5 bases, there was a span of 18 bases. The CDR3 spans 15 residues. Germline values: CDR1 SQVTM, CDR2 ANQGSEA. CDR3 loop: CSVVLPGVIDNEQFF. The CDR3 DNA sequence: TGCAGCGTTGTACTACCCGGCGTAATCGACAATGAGCAGTTCTTC.

V usage is TRBV7-2 and J usage is TRBJ2-3, with D possibly being TRBD2 (5 bases). V lost 1 base and J lost 4, with 12 bases in between. This CDR3 region has 15 residues. Germline V CDR1 and CDR2: SGHTA, FQGNSA. The CDR3 reads CASSLVASKADTQYF. CDR3 coding DNA: TGTGCCAGCAGCTTAGTAGCTAGCAAGGCAGATACGCAGTATTTT.